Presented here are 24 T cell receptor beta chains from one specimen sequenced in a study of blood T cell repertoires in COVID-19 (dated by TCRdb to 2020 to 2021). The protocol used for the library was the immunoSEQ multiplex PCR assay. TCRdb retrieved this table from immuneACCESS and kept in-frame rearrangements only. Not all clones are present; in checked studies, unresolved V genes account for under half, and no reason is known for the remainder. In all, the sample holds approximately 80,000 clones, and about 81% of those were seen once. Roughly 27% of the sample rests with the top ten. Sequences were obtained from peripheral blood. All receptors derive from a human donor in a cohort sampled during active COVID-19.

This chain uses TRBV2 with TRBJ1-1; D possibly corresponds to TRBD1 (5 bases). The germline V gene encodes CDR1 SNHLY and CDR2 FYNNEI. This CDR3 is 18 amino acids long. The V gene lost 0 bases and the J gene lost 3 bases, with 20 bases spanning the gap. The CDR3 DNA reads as TGTGCCAGCAGTGAAGCAGAGAAGGGGCGGACATACCACACTGAAGCTTTCTTT. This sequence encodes CASSEAEKGRTYHTEAFF.

The CDR3 sequence: CASSSSQTSGQETQYF. For the CDR3, the DNA is TGTGCCAGCAGCTCCTCCCAGACTAGCGGCCAAGAGACCCAGTACTTC. The chain carries TRBV11-2 and TRBJ2-5, with 9 nucleotides matching TRBD2. V gave up 4 bases and J gave up 1 base; unmatched junction bases: 7. CDR1 and CDR2 from the germline V gene are SGHAT and FQNNGV. The CDR3 totals 16 residues.

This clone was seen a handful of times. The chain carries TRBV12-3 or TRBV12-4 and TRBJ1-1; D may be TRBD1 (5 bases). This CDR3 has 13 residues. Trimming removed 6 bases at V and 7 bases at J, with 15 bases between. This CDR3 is CASRFQGGDEAFF. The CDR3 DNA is TGTGCCAGCAGATTTCAGGGAGGGGATGAAGCTTTCTTT.

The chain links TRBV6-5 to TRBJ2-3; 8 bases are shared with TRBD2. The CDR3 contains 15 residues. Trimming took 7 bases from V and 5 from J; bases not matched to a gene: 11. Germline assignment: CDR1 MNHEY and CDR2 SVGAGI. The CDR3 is CASTSPGGLKDTQYF. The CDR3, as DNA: TGTGCCAGCACCTCTCCGGGGGGGCTTAAAGATACGCAGTATTTT.

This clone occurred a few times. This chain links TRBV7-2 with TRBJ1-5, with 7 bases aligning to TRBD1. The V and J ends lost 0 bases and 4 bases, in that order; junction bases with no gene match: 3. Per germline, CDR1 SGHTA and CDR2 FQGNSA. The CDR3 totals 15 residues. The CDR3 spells CASSLAGGPNQPQHF. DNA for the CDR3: TGTGCCAGCAGCTTAGCAGGGGGCCCTAATCAGCCCCAGCATTTT.

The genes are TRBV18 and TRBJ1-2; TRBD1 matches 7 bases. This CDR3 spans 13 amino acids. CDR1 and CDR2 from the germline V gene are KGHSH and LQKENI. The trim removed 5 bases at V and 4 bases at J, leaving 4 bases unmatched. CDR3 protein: CASSTDRVYGYTF. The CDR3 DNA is TGTGCCAGCTCAACCGACAGGGTCTATGGCTACACCTTC.

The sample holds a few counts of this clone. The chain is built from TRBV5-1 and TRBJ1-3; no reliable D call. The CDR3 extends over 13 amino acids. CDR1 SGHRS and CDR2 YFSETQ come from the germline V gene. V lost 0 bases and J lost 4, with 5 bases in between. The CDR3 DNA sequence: TGCGCCAGCAGCTTGGCCGGGGGAAACACCATATATTTT. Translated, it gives CASSLAGGNTIYF.

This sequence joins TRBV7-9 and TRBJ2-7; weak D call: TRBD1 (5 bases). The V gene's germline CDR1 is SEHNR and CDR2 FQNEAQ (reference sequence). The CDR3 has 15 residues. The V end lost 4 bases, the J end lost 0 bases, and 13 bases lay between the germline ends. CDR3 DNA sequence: TGTGCCAGCAGCTCAGAATTGACAGTCTCCTACGAGCAGTACTTC. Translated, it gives CASSSELTVSYEQYF.

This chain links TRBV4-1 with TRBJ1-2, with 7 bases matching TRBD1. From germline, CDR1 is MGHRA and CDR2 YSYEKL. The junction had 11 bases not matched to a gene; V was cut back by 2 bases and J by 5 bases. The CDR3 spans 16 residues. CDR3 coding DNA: TGCGCCAGCAGCCAAAAGGGGGCTGGGGATGGGTATGGCTACACCTTC. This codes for CASSQKGAGDGYGYTF.

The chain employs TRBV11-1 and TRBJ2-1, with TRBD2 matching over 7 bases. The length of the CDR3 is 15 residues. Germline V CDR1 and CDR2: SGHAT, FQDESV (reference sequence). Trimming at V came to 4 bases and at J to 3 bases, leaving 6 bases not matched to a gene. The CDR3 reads CASSSRGTIYNEQFF. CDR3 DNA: TGTGCCAGCAGCTCCCGCGGGACTATCTACAATGAGCAGTTCTTC. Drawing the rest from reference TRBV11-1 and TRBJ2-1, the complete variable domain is EAEVAQSPRYKITEKSQAVAFWCDPISGHATLYWYRQILGQGPELLVQFQDESVVDDSQLPKDRFSAERLKGVDSTLKIQPAELGDSAMYLCASSSRGTIYNEQFFGPGTRLTVL.

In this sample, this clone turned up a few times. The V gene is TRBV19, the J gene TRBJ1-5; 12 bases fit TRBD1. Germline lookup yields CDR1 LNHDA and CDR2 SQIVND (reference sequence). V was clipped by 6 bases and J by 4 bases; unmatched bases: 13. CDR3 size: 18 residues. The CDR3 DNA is TGTGCCAGTAGCCAGGGACAGGGGGCGAACTCCGTGAATCAGCCCCAGCATTTT. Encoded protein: CASSQGQGANSVNQPQHF.

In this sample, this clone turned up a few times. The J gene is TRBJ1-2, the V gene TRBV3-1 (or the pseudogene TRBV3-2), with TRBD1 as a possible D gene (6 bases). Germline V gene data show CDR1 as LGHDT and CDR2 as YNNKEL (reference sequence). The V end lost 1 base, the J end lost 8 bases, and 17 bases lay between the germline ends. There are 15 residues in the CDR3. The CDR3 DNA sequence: TGTGCCAGCAGCCAAGGTGGATTGCGGGGGCACGGCTACACCTTC. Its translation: CASSQGGLRGHGYTF.

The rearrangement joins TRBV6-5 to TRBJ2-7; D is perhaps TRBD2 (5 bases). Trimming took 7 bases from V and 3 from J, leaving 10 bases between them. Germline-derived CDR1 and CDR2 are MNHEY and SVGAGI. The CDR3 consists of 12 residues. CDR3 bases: TGTGCCAGCAAGACGGGGAGCTACGAGCAGTACTTC. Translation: CASKTGSYEQYF.

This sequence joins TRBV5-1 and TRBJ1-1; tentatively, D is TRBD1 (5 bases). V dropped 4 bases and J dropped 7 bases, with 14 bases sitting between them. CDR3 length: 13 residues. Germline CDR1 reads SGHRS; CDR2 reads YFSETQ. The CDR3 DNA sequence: TGCGCCAGCAGCCCGGGACTGAAGGTTGAAGCTTTCTTT. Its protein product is CASSPGLKVEAFF. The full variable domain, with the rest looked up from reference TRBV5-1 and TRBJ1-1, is KAGVTQTPRYLIKTRGQQVTLSCSPISGHRSVSWYQQTPGQGLQFLFEYFSETQRNKGNFPGRFSGRQFSNSRSEMNVSTLELGDSALYLCASSPGLKVEAFFGQGTRLTVV.

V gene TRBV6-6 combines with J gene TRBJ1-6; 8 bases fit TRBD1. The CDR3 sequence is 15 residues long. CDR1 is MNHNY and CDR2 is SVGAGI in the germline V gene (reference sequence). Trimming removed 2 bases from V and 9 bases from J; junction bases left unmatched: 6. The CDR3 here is CASSYSRDRTSPLHF. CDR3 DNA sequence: TGTGCCAGCAGTTACAGCCGGGACAGGACTTCACCCCTCCACTTT.

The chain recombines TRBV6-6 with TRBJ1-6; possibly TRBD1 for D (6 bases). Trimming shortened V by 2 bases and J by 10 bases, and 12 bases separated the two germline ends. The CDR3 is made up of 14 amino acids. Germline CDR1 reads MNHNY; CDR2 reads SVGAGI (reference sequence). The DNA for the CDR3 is TGTGCCAGCAGTTACGTGGACAGACCATCACCCCTCCACTTT. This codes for CASSYVDRPSPLHF.

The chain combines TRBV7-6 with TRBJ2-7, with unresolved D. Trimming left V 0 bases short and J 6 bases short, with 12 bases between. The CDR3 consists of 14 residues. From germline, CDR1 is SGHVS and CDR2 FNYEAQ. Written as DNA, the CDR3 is TGTGCCAGCAGCTTAGCTCCTCAGGTAGGCGAGCAGTACTTC. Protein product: CASSLAPQVGEQYF.

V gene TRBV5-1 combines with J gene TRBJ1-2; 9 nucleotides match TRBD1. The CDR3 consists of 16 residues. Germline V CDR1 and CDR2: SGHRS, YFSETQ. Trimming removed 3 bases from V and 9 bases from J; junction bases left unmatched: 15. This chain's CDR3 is CASSSGSWGTGRSYTF. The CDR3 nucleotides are TGCGCCAGCAGCTCGGGATCTTGGGGGACAGGGAGAAGCTACACCTTC.

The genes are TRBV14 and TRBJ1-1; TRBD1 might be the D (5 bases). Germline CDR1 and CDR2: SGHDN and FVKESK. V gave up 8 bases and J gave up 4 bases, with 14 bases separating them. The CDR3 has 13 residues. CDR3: CASSQRGGTEAFF. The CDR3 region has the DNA TGTGCCAGCTCCCAACGGGGGGGCACTGAAGCTTTCTTT.

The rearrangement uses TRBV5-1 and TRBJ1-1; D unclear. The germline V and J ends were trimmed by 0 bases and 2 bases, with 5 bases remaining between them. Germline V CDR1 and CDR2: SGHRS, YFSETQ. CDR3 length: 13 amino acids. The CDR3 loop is CASSLATNTEAFF. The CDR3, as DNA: TGCGCCAGCAGCTTGGCCACAAACACTGAAGCTTTCTTT.

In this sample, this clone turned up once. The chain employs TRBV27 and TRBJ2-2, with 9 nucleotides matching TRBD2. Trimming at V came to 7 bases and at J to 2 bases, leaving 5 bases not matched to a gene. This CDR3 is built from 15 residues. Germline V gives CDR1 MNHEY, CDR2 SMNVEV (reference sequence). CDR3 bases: TGTGCCAGCAACTTAGCGGGGGCCAACACCGGGGAGCTGTTTTTT. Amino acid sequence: CASNLAGANTGELFF.

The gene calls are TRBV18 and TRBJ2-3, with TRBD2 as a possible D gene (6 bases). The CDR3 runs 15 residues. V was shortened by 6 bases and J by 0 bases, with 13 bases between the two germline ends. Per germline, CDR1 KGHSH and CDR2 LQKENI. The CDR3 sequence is CASSFGLPSTDTQYF. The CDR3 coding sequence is TGTGCCAGCTCGTTTGGACTACCTAGCACAGATACGCAGTATTTT.

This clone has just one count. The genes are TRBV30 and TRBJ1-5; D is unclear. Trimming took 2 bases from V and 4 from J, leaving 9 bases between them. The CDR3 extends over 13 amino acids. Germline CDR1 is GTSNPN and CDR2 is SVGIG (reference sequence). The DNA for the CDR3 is TGTGCCTGGAGTTCGACGCGGAATCAGCCCCAGCATTTT. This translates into CAWSSTRNQPQHF.

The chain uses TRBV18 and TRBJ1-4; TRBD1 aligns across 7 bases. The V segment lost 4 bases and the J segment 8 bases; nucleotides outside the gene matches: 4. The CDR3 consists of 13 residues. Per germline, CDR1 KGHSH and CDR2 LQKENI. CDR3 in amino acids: CASSQGQLEKLFF. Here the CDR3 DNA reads TGTGCCAGCTCACAGGGACAGTTAGAAAAACTGTTTTTT.